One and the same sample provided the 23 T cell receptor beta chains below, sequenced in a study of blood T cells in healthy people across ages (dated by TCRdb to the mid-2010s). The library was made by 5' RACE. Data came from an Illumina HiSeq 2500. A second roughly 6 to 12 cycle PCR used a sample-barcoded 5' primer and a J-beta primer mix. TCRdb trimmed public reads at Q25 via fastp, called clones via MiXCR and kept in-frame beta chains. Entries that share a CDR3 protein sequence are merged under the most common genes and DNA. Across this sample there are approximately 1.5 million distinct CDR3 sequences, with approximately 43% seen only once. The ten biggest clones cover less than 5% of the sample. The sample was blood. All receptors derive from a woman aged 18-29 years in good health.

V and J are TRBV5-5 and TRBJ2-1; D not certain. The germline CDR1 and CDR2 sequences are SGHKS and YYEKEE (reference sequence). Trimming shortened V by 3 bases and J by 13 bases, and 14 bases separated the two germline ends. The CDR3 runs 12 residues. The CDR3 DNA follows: TGTGCCAGCAGCTGGCAACACACCCTACAGTTCTTC. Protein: CASSWQHTLQFF.

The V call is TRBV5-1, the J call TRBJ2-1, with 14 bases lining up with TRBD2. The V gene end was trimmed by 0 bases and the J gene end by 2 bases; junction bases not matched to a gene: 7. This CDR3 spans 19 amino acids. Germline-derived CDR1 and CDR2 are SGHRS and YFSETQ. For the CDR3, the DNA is TGCGCCAGCAGCTTGGTGGGACTAGCGGGAGTGCCCACCTACAATGAGCAGTTCTTC. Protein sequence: CASSLVGLAGVPTYNEQFF.

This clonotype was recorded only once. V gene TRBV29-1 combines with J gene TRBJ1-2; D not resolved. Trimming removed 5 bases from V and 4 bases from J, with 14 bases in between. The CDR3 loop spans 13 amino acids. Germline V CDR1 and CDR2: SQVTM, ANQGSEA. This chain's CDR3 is CSVFVVTIYGYTF. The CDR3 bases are TGCAGCGTTTTTGTAGTAACTATCTATGGCTACACCTTC.

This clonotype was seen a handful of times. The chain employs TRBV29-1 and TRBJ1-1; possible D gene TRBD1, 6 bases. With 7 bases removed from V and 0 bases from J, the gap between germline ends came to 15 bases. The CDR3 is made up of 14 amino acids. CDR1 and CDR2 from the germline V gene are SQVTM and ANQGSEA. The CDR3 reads CSGGGGQMNTEAFF. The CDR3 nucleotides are TGCAGCGGGGGGGGCGGGCAGATGAACACTGAAGCTTTCTTT.

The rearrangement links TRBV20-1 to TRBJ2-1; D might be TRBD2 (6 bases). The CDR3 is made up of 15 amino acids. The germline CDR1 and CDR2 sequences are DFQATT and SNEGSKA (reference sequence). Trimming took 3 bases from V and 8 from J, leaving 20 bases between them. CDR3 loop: CSARLPGLGPHEQFF. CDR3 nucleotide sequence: TGCAGTGCTAGGTTACCGGGACTTGGTCCTCATGAGCAGTTCTTC.

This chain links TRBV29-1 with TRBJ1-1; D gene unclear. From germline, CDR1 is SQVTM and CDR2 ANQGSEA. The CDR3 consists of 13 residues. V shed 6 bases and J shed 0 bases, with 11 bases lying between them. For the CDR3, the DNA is TGCAGCGTGCGGCGGACTATGAACACTGAAGCTTTCTTT. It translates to CSVRRTMNTEAFF.

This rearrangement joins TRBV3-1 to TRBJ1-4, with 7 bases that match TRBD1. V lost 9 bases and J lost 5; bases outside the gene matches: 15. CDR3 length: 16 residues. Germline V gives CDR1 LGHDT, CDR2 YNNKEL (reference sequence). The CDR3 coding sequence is TGTGCCAGAAGTCCACACAGGGGAAGCGCCAATGAAAAACTGTTTTTT. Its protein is CARSPHRGSANEKLFF.

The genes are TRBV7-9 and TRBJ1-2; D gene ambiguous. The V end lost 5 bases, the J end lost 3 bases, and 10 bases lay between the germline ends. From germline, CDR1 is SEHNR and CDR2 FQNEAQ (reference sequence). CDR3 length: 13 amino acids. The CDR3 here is CASSVELHYGYTF. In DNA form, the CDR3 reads TGTGCCAGCAGCGTAGAGCTTCACTATGGCTACACCTTC.

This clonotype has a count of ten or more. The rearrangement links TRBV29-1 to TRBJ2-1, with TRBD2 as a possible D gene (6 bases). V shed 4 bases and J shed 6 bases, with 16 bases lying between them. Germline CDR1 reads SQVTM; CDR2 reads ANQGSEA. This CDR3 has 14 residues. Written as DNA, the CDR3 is TGCAGCGTTGGACGGAAACTAGCTAGCAATGAGCAGTTCTTC. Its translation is CSVGRKLASNEQFF.

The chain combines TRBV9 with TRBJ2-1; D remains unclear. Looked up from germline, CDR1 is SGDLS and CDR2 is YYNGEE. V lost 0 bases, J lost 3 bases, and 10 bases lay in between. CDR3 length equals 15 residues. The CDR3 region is CASSVGAGLYNEQFF. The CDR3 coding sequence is TGTGCCAGCAGCGTAGGGGCTGGGCTCTACAATGAGCAGTTCTTC.

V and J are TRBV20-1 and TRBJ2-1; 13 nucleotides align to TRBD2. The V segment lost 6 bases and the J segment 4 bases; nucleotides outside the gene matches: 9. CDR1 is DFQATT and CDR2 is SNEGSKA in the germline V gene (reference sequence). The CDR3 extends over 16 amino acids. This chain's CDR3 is CSADKTSGGEYNEQFF. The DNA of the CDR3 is TGCAGTGCCGATAAAACTAGCGGGGGGGAATACAATGAGCAGTTCTTC.

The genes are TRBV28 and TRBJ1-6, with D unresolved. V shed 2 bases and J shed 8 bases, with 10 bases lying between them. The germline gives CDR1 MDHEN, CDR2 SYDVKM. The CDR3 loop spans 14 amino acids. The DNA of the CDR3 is TGTGCCAGCAGTTTAGAGTATCGGGATTCACCCCTCCACTTT. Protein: CASSLEYRDSPLHF.

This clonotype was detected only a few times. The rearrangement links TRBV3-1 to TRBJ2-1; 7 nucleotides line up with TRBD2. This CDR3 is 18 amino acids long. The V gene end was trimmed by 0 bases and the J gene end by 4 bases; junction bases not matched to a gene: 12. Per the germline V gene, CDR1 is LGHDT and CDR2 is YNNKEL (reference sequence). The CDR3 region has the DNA TGTGCCAGCAGCCAAGAATCCGGCGGGAGACAGCATTACAATGAGCAGTTCTTC. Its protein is CASSQESGGRQHYNEQFF.

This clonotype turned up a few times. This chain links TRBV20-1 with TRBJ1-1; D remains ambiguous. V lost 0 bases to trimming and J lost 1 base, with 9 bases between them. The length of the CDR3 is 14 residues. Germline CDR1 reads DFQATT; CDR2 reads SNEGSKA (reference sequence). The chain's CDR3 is CSARERGTNTEAFF. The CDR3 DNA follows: TGCAGTGCTAGAGAACGGGGTACGAACACTGAAGCTTTCTTT.

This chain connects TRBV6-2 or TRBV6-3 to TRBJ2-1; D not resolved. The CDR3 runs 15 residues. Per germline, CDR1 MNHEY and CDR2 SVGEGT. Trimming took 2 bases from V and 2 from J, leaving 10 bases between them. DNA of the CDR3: TGTGCCAGCAGTTACGGGGAATCCACCTACAATGAGCAGTTCTTC. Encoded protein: CASSYGESTYNEQFF.

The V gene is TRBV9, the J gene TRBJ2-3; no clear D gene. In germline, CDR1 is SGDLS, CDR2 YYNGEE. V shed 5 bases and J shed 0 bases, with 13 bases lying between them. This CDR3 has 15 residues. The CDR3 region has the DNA TGTGCCAGCAGTCCTTACCGCGCTAGCACAGATACGCAGTATTTT. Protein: CASSPYRASTDTQYF.

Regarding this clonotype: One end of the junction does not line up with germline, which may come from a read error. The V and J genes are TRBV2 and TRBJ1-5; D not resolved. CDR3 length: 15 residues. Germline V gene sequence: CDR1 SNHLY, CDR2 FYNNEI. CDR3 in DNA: TGTGCCCGCAGTGAAGTTGATTATAGCAATCAGCCCCAGCATTTT. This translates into CARSEVDYSNQPQHF.

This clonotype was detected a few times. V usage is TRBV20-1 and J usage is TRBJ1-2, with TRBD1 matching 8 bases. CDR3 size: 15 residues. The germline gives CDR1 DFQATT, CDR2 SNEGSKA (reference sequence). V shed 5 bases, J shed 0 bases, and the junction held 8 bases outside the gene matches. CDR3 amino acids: CSAFDRGLTNYGYTF. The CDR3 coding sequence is TGCAGTGCTTTTGACAGGGGCTTAACTAACTATGGCTACACCTTC.

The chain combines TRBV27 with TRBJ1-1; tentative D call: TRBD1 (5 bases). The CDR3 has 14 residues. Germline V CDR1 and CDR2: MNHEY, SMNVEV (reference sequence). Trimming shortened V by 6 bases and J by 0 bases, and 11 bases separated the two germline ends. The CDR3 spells CASSPTVMNTEAFF. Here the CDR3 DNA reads TGTGCCAGCAGCCCGACAGTCATGAACACTGAAGCTTTCTTT.

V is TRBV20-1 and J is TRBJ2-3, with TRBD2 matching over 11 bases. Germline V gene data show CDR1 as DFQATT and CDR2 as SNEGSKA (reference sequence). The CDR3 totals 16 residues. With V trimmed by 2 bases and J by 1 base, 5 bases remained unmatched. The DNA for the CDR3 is TGCAGTGCTAGACTAGCGGGGGGCCGAGGCACAGATACGCAGTATTTT. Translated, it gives CSARLAGGRGTDTQYF.

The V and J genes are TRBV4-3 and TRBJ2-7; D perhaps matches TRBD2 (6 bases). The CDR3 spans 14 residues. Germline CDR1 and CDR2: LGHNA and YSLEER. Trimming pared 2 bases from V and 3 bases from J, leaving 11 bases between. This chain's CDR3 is CASSQQEGNYEQYF. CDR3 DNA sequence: TGCGCCAGCAGCCAACAGGAGGGGAACTACGAGCAGTACTTC.

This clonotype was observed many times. CDR3 bases: TGCAGTGCTAGACTACTCCAGGGTCGCGAGCAGTTCTTC. Its translation is CSARLLQGREQFF. J is TRBJ2-1 and V is TRBV20-1, with a weak D call TRBD1 (5 bases). This CDR3 spans 13 amino acids. Germline V CDR1 and CDR2: DFQATT, SNEGSKA (reference sequence). Between the trimmed V and J ends, which lost 2 bases and 10 bases, there was a span of 15 bases.

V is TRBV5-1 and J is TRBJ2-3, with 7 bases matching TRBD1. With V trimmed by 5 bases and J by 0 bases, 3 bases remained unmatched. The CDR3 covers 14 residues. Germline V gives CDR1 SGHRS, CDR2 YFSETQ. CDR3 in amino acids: CASRMTGSTDTQYF. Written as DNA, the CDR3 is TGCGCCAGCAGAATGACAGGGAGCACAGATACGCAGTATTTT.